This T cell receptor (beta chain) came from a study of Graves' ophthalmopathy and Graves' hyperthyroidism (dated by TCRdb to 2017 to 2018). Some background on the complete study: Peripheral blood was collected at initial diagnosis, before any treatment. The study used TCR beta repertoire signatures to distinguish Graves' ophthalmopathy from Graves' hyperthyroidism and to predict progression to ophthalmopathy. In total, over 130 blood samples were TCR-sequenced: 40 to 45 ophthalmopathy, some 75 hyperthyroidism and roughly 17 hyperthyroidism-to-ophthalmopathy patients. A discovery set of 100 patients (roughly 41 ophthalmopathy, 55 to 65 stable hyperthyroidism) was enrolled to explore V-J signatures distinguishing ophthalmopathy from hyperthyroidism. For independent validation, a separate cohort was made up of 18 hyperthyroidism patients plus 17 patients who later progressed from hyperthyroidism to ophthalmopathy. In five or six hyperthyroidism patients, the T-cell repertoires found in thyroid tissue were compared with those found in blood. Once sampling was done, hyperthyroidism patients were given methimazole at a starting dose of 30 mg daily, while ophthalmopathy patients were given high-dose intravenous methylprednisolone. The 100 or so discovery patients were randomly split 7:3 into training and test sets.

For repertoire sequencing, the TCR beta CDR3 regions were amplified from RNA transcripts. The first round of RT-PCR was done with HTBI primers and the Qiagen OneStep RT-PCR kit, and was followed by a second round of multiplex PCR, then size selection and purification. Libraries were sequenced paired-end with 100 bp reads on an Illumina HiSeq2000. The paper's processing steps were these. SOAPnuke was used to process the reads, removing any read that contained adapters or uncalled bases, had a mean Phred below 15, or lacked an exact match to the constant primer or identifier. COPE v1.2.5 was used to merge the high-quality paired reads. Clonotypes were defined as unique nucleotide sequences and were aligned to IMGT TRB V, D and J references using MiTCR v1.1. Only V-J combinations with frequency above 0.0001 were analysed, covering more than 99% of repertoires. A TCR clonal expansion and chaos score per V-J combination was defined as the ratio of F50 clonal expansion to chaos observed in the TCRdist matrix. Welch's t-statistics and random forest were used to reduce the features to about 14 V-J combinations, which were then used as input to a naive Bayes classifier. Thyroid-blood repertoire similarity was quantified with the Morisita-Horn index. TCRdb reprocessed the public reads (quality trimming at Q25 with fastp, clone calling with MiXCR) and kept in-frame beta chains. Every CDR3 protein is listed once, alongside the most common genes and DNA of its rows. TCRdb's processing, not the authors', yielded these V and J calls. The sample table records 150,000 to 200,000 distinct CDR3 sequences; 30% to 45% of these occur just once. Around 5.5% of the sample belongs to the ten largest clones.

General conclusions and limits of the study: Ophthalmopathy was separated from stable hyperthyroidism by the 13-signature model with 87.88% sensitivity and approximately 84% specificity in cross-validation and with 80%/75% in the test set. No statistical method was used to set the sample size in advance, and the investigators knew which group each participant was assigned to. Most of the expanded thyroid clonotypes with a frequency above 0.001 were also detected in blood, and it was suggested that the thyroid immune response may be reflected by blood repertoires. In validation, the model predicted ophthalmopathy progression with about 71% sensitivity and around 72% specificity; more than ten predicted patients were CT-confirmed with GO in a median of approximately six months.

Comment on this clonotype: It has no known antigen specificity. No base-level quality is on record; no much larger clone is a single base apart.

The CDR3 goes from the cysteine to the phenylalanine over 10 residues. Here the CDR3 DNA is all that survives: 30 bases in frame from base 1. According to the germline V gene, CDR1 reads SGHTA and CDR2 reads FQGNSA. Patients with ophthalmopathy had moderately to severely active disease, with a Clinical Activity Score of 3 or more, a NOSPECS grade of 4 or more, and a disease duration of less than 3 months. Patients were excluded if they had other autoimmune diseases, uncontrolled infections, pregnancy or lactation. Diagnosis was based on clinical symptoms, serum thyroxine, TRAb, thyroid ultrasound and orbital computed tomography. Using Ficoll-Paque density gradient centrifugation, PBMCs were isolated from over 8.5 ml of fresh peripheral blood. Total RNA was extracted using Trizol reagent, and RNA quality was checked on an Agilent 2100 Bioanalyzer.

The TCR originated in a woman aged 40 to 50 with Graves' ophthalmopathy. Donor details come from another sample of the same person, matched by shared clones. The sequence links TRBV7-2 to TRBJ2-7; 9 middle bases align to TRBD1. The sequencing input was peripheral blood. The CDR3 region has the sequence CAVGQGEQYF. The bases read TGTGCAGTTGGACAGGGGGAGCAGTACTTC.